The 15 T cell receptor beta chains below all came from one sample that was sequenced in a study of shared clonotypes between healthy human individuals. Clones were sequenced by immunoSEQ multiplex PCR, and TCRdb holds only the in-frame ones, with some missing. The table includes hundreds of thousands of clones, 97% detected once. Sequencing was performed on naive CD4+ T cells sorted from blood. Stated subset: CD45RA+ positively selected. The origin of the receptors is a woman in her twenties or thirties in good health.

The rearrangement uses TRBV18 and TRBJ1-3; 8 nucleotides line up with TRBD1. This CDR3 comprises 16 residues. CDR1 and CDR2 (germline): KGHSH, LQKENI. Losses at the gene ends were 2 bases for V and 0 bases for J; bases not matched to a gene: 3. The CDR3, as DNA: TGTGCCAGCTCACCAGACAGGGGACACTCTGGAAACACCATATATTTT. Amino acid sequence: CASSPDRGHSGNTIYF. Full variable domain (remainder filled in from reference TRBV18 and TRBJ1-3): NAGVMQNPRHLVRRRGQEARLRCSPMKGHSHVYWYRQLPEEGLKFMVYLQKENIIDESGMPKERFSAEFPKEGPSILRIQQVVRGDSAAYFCASSPDRGHSGNTIYFGEGSWLTVV.

The CDR3 region is CSVDGQQIYNEQFF. CDR3 DNA: TGCAGCGTTGACGGGCAGCAGATCTACAATGAGCAGTTCTTC. V gene TRBV29-1 combines with J gene TRBJ2-1; D is uncertain. The CDR3 totals 14 residues. Trimming pared 3 bases from V and 3 bases from J, leaving 12 bases between. Germline V CDR1 and CDR2: SQVTM, ANQGSEA.

CDR3 sequence (DNA): TGTGCCAGCAGGCACGGGACCCTCAATTCCTACGAGCAGTACTTC. Translation: CASRHGTLNSYEQYF. The chain is built from TRBV11-2 and TRBJ2-7; the D call may be TRBD1 or TRBD2 (5 bases each). V lost 6 bases and J 1 base, leaving 16 bases between the germline ends. The length of the CDR3 is 15 residues. CDR1 SGHAT and CDR2 FQNNGV come from the germline V gene.

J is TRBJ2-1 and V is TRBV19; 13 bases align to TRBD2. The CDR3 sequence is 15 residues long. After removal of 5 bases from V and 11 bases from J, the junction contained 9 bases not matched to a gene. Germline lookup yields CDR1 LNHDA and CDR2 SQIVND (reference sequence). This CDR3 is CASSLSGLAGEKQFF. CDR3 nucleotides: TGTGCCAGTAGTCTGTCCGGACTAGCGGGAGAGAAGCAGTTCTTC.

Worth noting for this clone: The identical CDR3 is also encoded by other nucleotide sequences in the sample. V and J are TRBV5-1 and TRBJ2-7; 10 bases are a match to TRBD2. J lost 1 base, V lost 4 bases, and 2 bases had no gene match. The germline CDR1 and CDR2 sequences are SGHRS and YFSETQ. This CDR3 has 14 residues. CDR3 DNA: TGCGCCAGCAGCGTGACTAGCGGGTCCTACGAGCAGTACTTC. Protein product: CASSVTSGSYEQYF.

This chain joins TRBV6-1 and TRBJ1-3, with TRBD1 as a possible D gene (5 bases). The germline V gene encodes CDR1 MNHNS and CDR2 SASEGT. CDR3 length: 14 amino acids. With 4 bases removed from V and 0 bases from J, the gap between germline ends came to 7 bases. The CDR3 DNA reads TGTGCCAGCAGTGTTGGGGGCTCTGGAAACACCATATATTTT. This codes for CASSVGGSGNTIYF.

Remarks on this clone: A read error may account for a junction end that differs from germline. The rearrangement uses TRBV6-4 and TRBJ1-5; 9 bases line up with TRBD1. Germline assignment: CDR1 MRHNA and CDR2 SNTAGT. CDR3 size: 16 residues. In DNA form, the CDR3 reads TGTGCCATCAGTCCCGGGACAGGGTTTGGCAATCAGCCCCAGCATTTT. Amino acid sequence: CAISPGTGFGNQPQHF.

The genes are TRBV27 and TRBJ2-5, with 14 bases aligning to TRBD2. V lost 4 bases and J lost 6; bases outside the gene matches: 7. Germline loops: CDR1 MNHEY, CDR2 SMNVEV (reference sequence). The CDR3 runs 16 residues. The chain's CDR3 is CASSSTSGRGYKTQYF. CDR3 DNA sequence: TGTGCCAGCAGTTCGACTAGCGGGAGGGGTTACAAGACCCAGTACTTC.

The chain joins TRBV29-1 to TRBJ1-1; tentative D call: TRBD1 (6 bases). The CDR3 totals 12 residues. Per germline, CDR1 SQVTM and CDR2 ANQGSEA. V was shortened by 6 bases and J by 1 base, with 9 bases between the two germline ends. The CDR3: CSVAGQNTEAFF. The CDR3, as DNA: TGCAGCGTCGCGGGACAGAACACTGAAGCTTTCTTT.

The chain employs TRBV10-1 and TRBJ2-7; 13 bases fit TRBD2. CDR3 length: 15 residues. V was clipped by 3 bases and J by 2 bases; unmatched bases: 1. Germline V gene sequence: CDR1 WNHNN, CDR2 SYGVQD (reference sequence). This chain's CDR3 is CASSDGTSGTYEQYF. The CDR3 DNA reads TGCGCCAGCAGTGATGGGACTAGCGGGACCTACGAGCAGTACTTC.

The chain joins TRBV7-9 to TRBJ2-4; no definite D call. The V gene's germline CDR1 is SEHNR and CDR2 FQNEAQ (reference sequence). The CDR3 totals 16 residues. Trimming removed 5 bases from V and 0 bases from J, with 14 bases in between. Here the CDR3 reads CASSTDSHIAKNIQYF. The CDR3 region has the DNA TGTGCCAGCAGCACAGACTCGCACATAGCCAAAAACATTCAGTACTTC.

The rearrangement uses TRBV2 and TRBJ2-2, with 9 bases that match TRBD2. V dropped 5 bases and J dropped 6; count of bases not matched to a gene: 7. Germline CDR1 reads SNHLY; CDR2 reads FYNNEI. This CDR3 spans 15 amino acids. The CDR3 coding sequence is TGTGCCAGCAGTTGGACTAGCGTTCGGGCCGGGGAGCTGTTTTTT. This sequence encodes CASSWTSVRAGELFF.

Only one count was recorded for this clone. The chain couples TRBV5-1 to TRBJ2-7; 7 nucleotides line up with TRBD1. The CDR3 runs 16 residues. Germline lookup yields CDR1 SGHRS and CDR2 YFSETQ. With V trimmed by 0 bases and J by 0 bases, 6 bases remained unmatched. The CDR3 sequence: CASSLAQDRFSYEQYF. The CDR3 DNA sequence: TGCGCCAGCAGCTTGGCTCAGGACAGGTTCTCCTACGAGCAGTACTTC.

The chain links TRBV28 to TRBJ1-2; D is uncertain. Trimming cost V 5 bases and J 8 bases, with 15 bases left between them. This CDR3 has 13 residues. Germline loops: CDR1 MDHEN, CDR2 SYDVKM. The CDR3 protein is CASSPAGASGYTF. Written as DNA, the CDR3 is TGTGCCAGCAGTCCGGCGGGAGCCTCCGGCTACACCTTC.

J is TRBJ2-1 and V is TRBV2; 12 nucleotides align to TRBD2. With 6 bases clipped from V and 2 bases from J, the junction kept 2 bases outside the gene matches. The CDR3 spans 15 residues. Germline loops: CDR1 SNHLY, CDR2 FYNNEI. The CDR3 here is CASSGLAGPYNEQFF. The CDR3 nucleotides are TGTGCCAGCAGCGGACTAGCGGGGCCCTACAATGAGCAGTTCTTC.